The 18 T cell receptor beta chains in this list originate from one sample, sequenced in a study of regulatory dendritic cells for organ transplantation. CFSE-labeled sorted T cells met regulatory or mature dendritic cells for 4 to 6 days. No antigen is known for these receptors. Profiling relied on immunoSEQ multiplex PCR, and the TCRdb table lists in-frame clones only, not all of them. The data contain approximately 4,300 clones, about 62% of them singletons. The sample taken for sequencing was memory CD8+ T cells from blood cultured with regulatory dendritic cells. Subset here: CD45RO+ memory T cells. The receptors were gathered from a human donor in good health.

The rearrangement links TRBV5-4 to TRBJ2-5; 8 nucleotides agree with TRBD2. This CDR3 region has 15 residues. Germline values: CDR1 SGHNT, CDR2 YYREEE (reference sequence). With V trimmed by 7 bases and J by 5 bases, 13 bases remained unmatched. In DNA, the CDR3 is TGTGCCAGCTTCGATGCCGGGGGGGGGTTGGAGACCCAGTACTTC. Its protein product is CASFDAGGGLETQYF.

The J gene is TRBJ2-3, the V gene TRBV7-9, with 13 bases that match TRBD2. The V gene end was trimmed by 5 bases and the J gene end by 8 bases; junction bases not matched to a gene: 16. This CDR3 comprises 18 residues. CDR1 and CDR2 from the germline V gene are SEHNR and FQNEAQ (reference sequence). This chain's CDR3 is CASSLGTSGEYKEGTQYF. For the CDR3, the DNA is TGTGCCAGCAGCCTTGGGACTAGCGGGGAATATAAGGAGGGTACGCAGTATTTT. The variable domain in full, with the rest retrieved from reference TRBV7-9 and TRBJ2-3, is DTGVSQNPRHKITKRGQNVTFRCDPISEHNRLYWYRQTLGQGPEFLTYFQNEAQLEKSRLLSDRFSAERPKGSFSTLEIQRTEQGDSAMYLCASSLGTSGEYKEGTQYFGPGTRLTVL.

The rearrangement joins TRBV4-3 to TRBJ2-7; tentatively, D is TRBD1 (6 bases). The CDR3 has 14 amino acids. Germline V gene data show CDR1 as LGHNA and CDR2 as YSLEER. V gave up 0 bases and J gave up 5 bases, with 11 bases separating them. The CDR3 DNA sequence: TGCGCCAGCAGCCAAGATGCAGGGGAACACGAGCAGTACTTC. Its protein product is CASSQDAGEHEQYF.

The CDR3 DNA reads as TGTGCCAGCAGCATCCGACCCGAACCAGACTATGAATACAATGAGCAGTTCTTC. It encodes CASSIRPEPDYEYNEQFF. The rearrangement joins TRBV7-2 to TRBJ2-1, with D perhaps TRBD2 (5 bases). The germline CDR1 and CDR2 sequences are SGHTA and FQGNSA. This CDR3 spans 18 amino acids. V shed 5 bases and J shed 4 bases, with 24 bases lying between them. The whole variable domain, remainder taken from reference TRBV7-2 and TRBJ2-1, is GAGVSQSPSNKVTEKGKDVELRCDPISGHTALYWYRQSLGQGLEFLIYFQGNSAPDKSGLPSDRFSAERTGGSVSTLTIQRTQQEDSAVYLCASSIRPEPDYEYNEQFFGPGTRLTVL.

This chain connects TRBV19 to TRBJ1-2, with 10 positions matching TRBD1. Germline loops: CDR1 LNHDA, CDR2 SQIVND (reference sequence). This CDR3 spans 18 amino acids. Trimming cost V 3 bases and J 6 bases; bases outside gene matches: 16. The chain's CDR3 is CASSIENVRTGGQDGYTF. Here the CDR3 DNA reads TGTGCCAGTAGTATTGAAAACGTGCGGACAGGGGGTCAGGATGGCTACACCTTC. The full variable domain, rest sourced from reference TRBV19 and TRBJ1-2, is DGGITQSPKYLFRKEGQNVTLSCEQNLNHDAMYWYRQDPGQGLRLIYYSQIVNDFQKGDIAEGYSVSREKKESFPLTVTSAQKNPTAFYLCASSIENVRTGGQDGYTFGSGTRLTVV.

The rearrangement joins TRBV5-4 to TRBJ2-1; 11 positions agree with TRBD2. V dropped 4 bases and J dropped 6; count of bases not matched to a gene: 6. The CDR3 is 15 residues long. Germline loops: CDR1 SGHNT, CDR2 YYREEE (reference sequence). The CDR3 DNA reads TGTGCCAGCAGCGGGGCTAGCGGGGGGATCAATGAGCAGTTCTTC. It specifies CASSGASGGINEQFF.

The chain carries TRBV7-8 and TRBJ2-5, with a weak D call TRBD2 (5 bases). The CDR3 runs to 16 residues. In germline, CDR1 is SGHVS, CDR2 FQNEAQ. V dropped 4 bases and J dropped 4 bases, with 19 bases sitting between them. The CDR3 DNA is TGTGCCAGCAGCTCCCCGGACGGAGGAAAACCAGAGACCCAGTACTTC. Translating gives CASSSPDGGKPETQYF. The variable domain in full, completed from reference TRBV7-8 and TRBJ2-5, reads GAGVSQSPRYKVAKRGQDVALRCDPISGHVSLFWYQQALGQGPEFLTYFQNEAQLDKSGLPSDRFFAERPEGSVSTLKIQRTQQEDSAVYLCASSSPDGGKPETQYFGPGTRLLVL.

This clone turned up a few times. V usage is TRBV14 and J usage is TRBJ2-7; a weak D match, TRBD1 (6 bases). Trimming pared 4 bases from V and 3 bases from J, leaving 7 bases between. The germline V gene encodes CDR1 SGHDN and CDR2 FVKESK. CDR3 length equals 12 residues. CDR3 nucleotide sequence: TGTGCCAGCAGCCGACAGGACTACGAGCAGTACTTC. It is translated as CASSRQDYEQYF.

This clone counts as medium-sized. The chain is built from TRBV7-6 and TRBJ1-5; a weak D match, TRBD1 (5 bases). CDR1 SGHVS and CDR2 FNYEAQ come from the germline V gene. Trimming stripped 1 base from V and 6 bases from J, with 7 bases between. The CDR3 covers 13 residues. CDR3 in amino acids: CASSLGTLQPQHF. CDR3 DNA sequence: TGTGCCAGCAGCTTAGGGACACTTCAGCCCCAGCATTTT.

This clone is a singleton in its sample. The CDR3 nucleotides read TGTGCCAGCAGCTTGTTTAGCGGGGGCCCCTACAATGAGCAGTTCTTC. This encodes CASSLFSGGPYNEQFF. The J gene is TRBJ2-1, the V gene TRBV5-5; TRBD2 matches at 9 bases. Trimming removed 1 base from V and 2 bases from J; junction bases left unmatched: 4. Germline CDR1 and CDR2: SGHKS and YYEKEE (reference sequence). The CDR3 is 16 amino acids.

The chain joins TRBV4-3 to TRBJ2-6; D is possibly TRBD2 (5 bases). Trimming left V 1 base short and J 0 bases short, with 7 bases between. Germline loops: CDR1 LGHNA, CDR2 YSLEER. The CDR3 spans 16 residues. CDR3 loop: CASSQAGVSGANVLTF. CDR3 nucleotides: TGCGCCAGCAGCCAAGCCGGGGTCTCTGGGGCCAACGTCCTGACTTTC.

The genes are TRBV6-1 and TRBJ2-1, with 8 positions matching TRBD2. The CDR3 extends over 15 amino acids. Per germline, CDR1 MNHNS and CDR2 SASEGT. V dropped 1 base and J dropped 7; count of bases not matched to a gene: 6. The CDR3 reads CASSEDGGGRNEQFF. The CDR3 bases are TGTGCCAGCAGTGAAGACGGCGGGGGGCGGAATGAGCAGTTCTTC.

The chain combines TRBV7-8 with TRBJ2-3; 10 bases map to TRBD2. The CDR3 totals 19 residues. Germline CDR1 and CDR2: SGHVS and FQNEAQ. V shed 5 bases, J shed 2 bases, and the junction held 16 bases outside the gene matches. DNA for the CDR3: TGTGCCAGCAGCCCGTCGCCAGCGGGGGGGTCCAGTGTCACAGATACGCAGTATTTT. Encoded protein: CASSPSPAGGSSVTDTQYF.

The V call is TRBV4-1, the J call TRBJ2-5; 13 nucleotides agree with TRBD2. Matching the DNA end better, TRBJ2-7 makes the J call doubtful. The V gene's germline CDR1 is MGHRA and CDR2 YSYEKL. This CDR3 has 16 residues. CDR3 DNA: TGCGCCAGCAGCCAAACTAGCGGGGGGGCGGCCTACGAGCAGTACTTC. Amino acids: CASSQTSGGAAYEQYF.

This sequence joins TRBV5-1 and TRBJ2-1, with TRBD2 matching over 8 bases. Per germline, CDR1 SGHRS and CDR2 YFSETQ. The V gene end was trimmed by 2 bases and the J gene end by 4 bases; junction bases not matched to a gene: 2. The CDR3 sequence is 14 residues long. The CDR3 region has the DNA TGCGCCAGCAGCTTCGGCGGGGGGTACAATGAGCAGTTCTTC. The encoded protein is CASSFGGGYNEQFF.

The chain employs TRBV7-9 and TRBJ2-1; D remains ambiguous. CDR1 is SEHNR, CDR2 FQNEAQ, per germline (reference sequence). The CDR3 contains 15 residues. Trimming removed 3 bases at V and 0 bases at J, with 9 bases between. CDR3 loop: CASSLVLSSYNEQFF. Written as DNA, the CDR3 is TGTGCCAGCAGCTTGGTGCTGAGCTCCTACAATGAGCAGTTCTTC. Drawing the rest from reference TRBV7-9 and TRBJ2-1, the complete variable domain is DTGVSQNPRHKITKRGQNVTFRCDPISEHNRLYWYRQTLGQGPEFLTYFQNEAQLEKSRLLSDRFSAERPKGSFSTLEIQRTEQGDSAMYLCASSLVLSSYNEQFFGPGTRLTVL.

This clone was counted only a few times. The rearrangement joins TRBV7-2 to TRBJ2-1; D not resolved. Germline values: CDR1 SGHTA, CDR2 FQGNSA. Trimming took 6 bases from V and 0 from J, leaving 15 bases between them. CDR3 length equals 16 residues. The CDR3 region has the DNA TGTGCCAGCAGTCCAAACTATTCTGGCTCCTACAATGAGCAGTTCTTC. Translating it yields CASSPNYSGSYNEQFF.

This clone has a handful of counts. The CDR3 loop is CASSQDNRGSDEQYF. The CDR3 DNA follows: TGTGCCAGCAGCCAAGATAACAGGGGTTCGGACGAGCAGTACTTC. The V gene is TRBV4-2, the J gene TRBJ2-7, with TRBD1 matching over 7 bases. From germline, CDR1 is LGHNA and CDR2 YNFKEQ. The CDR3 spans 15 residues. V gave up 0 bases and J gave up 5 bases; unmatched junction bases: 7.